One and the same sample provided the 25 T cell receptor beta chains below, sequenced in a study of OX40 agonist ivuxolimab in advanced cancers. Library preparation employed the immunoSEQ multiplex PCR assay. TCRdb obtained this table from immuneACCESS and retained in-frame rearrangements with V and J assigned. These tables miss some clones; where compared with another copy, unresolved V genes account for less than half of the shortfall, and the remainder is unexplained. Recorded for this sample are approximately 61,000 clones; 91% of them occurred a single time. The ten largest clonotypes hold 1.5% to 2% of the sample. The sample consisted of CD4+ or CD8+ T cells sorted from blood, taken in a trial of the OX40 agonist ivuxolimab. These TCRs come from an adult with an advanced solid tumor such as melanoma, head and neck, liver or kidney cancer.

The chain joins TRBV4-2 to TRBJ1-6, with 8 bases fitting TRBD1. CDR1 is LGHNA, CDR2 YNFKEQ, per germline. The ends lost 4 bases at V and 8 bases at J; junction bases unmatched: 4. The CDR3 consists of 14 residues. CDR3 residues: CASSPETGDSPLHF. CDR3 DNA sequence: TGTGCCAGCAGCCCCGAGACAGGGGATTCACCCCTCCACTTT.

The rearrangement joins TRBV6-5 to TRBJ1-1, with TRBD1 matching 7 bases. Germline loops: CDR1 MNHEY, CDR2 SVGAGI. The CDR3 is made up of 15 amino acids. The V gene end was trimmed by 0 bases and the J gene end by 4 bases; junction bases not matched to a gene: 5. As DNA, the CDR3 is TGTGCCAGCAGTTACTCGCCGACAGGGAGCACTGAAGCTTTCTTT. Its protein product is CASSYSPTGSTEAFF.

This rearrangement joins TRBV30 to TRBJ2-1; weak D call: TRBD2 (5 bases). Germline loops: CDR1 GTSNPN, CDR2 SVGIG (reference sequence). V lost 7 bases to trimming and J lost 9 bases, with 22 bases between them. This CDR3 is built from 14 residues. CDR3 residues: CASAKVYNRGEQFF. The DNA for the CDR3 is TGTGCCTCCGCAAAGGTCTACAATCGGGGTGAGCAGTTCTTC.

Turning to this clone: A junction boundary mismatches the germline segment, possibly from a read error. The rearrangement joins TRBV7-7 to TRBJ2-3; D call uncertain. Germline assignment: CDR1 SSHAT and CDR2 FNYEAQ (reference sequence). CDR3 length: 20 amino acids. For the CDR3, the DNA is TGTGCTAGCAGCTCAGCCCCCCCCTTTCCGGACGCCCCTAGCACAGATACGCAGTATTTT. Translated, it gives CASSSAPPFPDAPSTDTQYF. Using reference TRBV7-7 and TRBJ2-3 for the parts outside the CDR3, the full variable domain is GAGVSQSPRYKVTKRGQDVTLRCDPISSHATLYWYQQALGQGPEFLTYFNYEAQPDKSGLPSDRFSAERPEGSISTLTIQRTEQRDSAMYRCASSSAPPFPDAPSTDTQYFGPGTRLTVL.

The V call is TRBV6-1, the J call TRBJ2-1; 8 nucleotides match TRBD1. J gave up 1 base and V 6 bases, and 5 bases lay outside the gene matches. The CDR3 spans 15 residues. Germline V lookup: CDR1 MNHNS, CDR2 SASEGT. CDR3 DNA sequence: TGTGCCAGCAGACAGCAGGGGGCTTCCTACAATGAGCAGTTCTTC. Residues: CASRQQGASYNEQFF.

V is TRBV5-1 and J is TRBJ2-7; 11 bases fit TRBD2. CDR1 and CDR2 from the germline V gene are SGHRS and YFSETQ. The length of the CDR3 is 14 residues. J lost 3 bases, V lost 4 bases, and 3 bases had no gene match. The CDR3 region is CASSRTSGSYEQYF. As DNA, the CDR3 is TGCGCCAGCAGCCGTACTAGCGGGAGCTACGAGCAGTACTTC. The full variable domain, rest sourced from reference TRBV5-1 and TRBJ2-7, is KAGVTQTPRYLIKTRGQQVTLSCSPISGHRSVSWYQQTPGQGLQFLFEYFSETQRNKGNFPGRFSGRQFSNSRSEMNVSTLELGDSALYLCASSRTSGSYEQYFGPGTRLTVT.

The chain carries TRBV4-3 and TRBJ2-1, with D possibly being TRBD2 (6 bases). Germline V lookup: CDR1 LGHNA, CDR2 YSLEER. Trimming shortened V by 8 bases and J by 5 bases, and 10 bases separated the two germline ends. The CDR3 covers 12 residues. In DNA, the CDR3 is TGCGCCAGCGGAAGGGAGGACAATGAGCAGTTCTTC. Translating it yields CASGREDNEQFF.

CDR3 region: CASSWGAANTGELFF. CDR3 DNA sequence: TGTGCCAGCAGCTGGGGGGCCGCAAACACCGGGGAGCTGTTTTTT. V gene TRBV7-8 combines with J gene TRBJ2-2; tentatively, D is TRBD1 or TRBD2 (6 bases each). Germline lookup yields CDR1 SGHVS and CDR2 FQNEAQ. Trimming removed 4 bases from V and 2 bases from J, with 11 bases in between. CDR3 length: 15 amino acids.

V is TRBV27 and J is TRBJ2-5; no reliable D call. CDR1 MNHEY and CDR2 SMNVEV come from the germline V gene (reference sequence). This CDR3 has 14 amino acids. Trimming took off 2 bases at V and 4 bases at J, with 11 bases between the two ends. The CDR3 DNA is TGTGCCAGCAGTTTAGGTTCCCAGAGAGAGACCCAGTACTTC. Its protein is CASSLGSQRETQYF.

This clone showed up just once. V gene TRBV7-2 combines with J gene TRBJ2-5; TRBD1 matches 7 bases. Matching the DNA end better, TRBJ2-7 makes the J call doubtful. The CDR3 is 13 amino acids. Germline CDR1 reads SGHTA; CDR2 reads FQGNSA. This chain's CDR3 is CASSRTGVHEQYF. The CDR3 DNA reads as TGTGCCAGCAGCCGGACAGGTGTCCACGAGCAGTACTTC.

CDR3 bases: TGTGCCAGCAGCTTAGGGTTCGTACAGGGTGTCTCTGGGGCCAACGTCCTGACTTTC. This sequence encodes CASSLGFVQGVSGANVLTF. The rearrangement links TRBV7-6 to TRBJ2-6; D perhaps matches TRBD1 (6 bases). V lost 1 base and J 0 bases, leaving 16 bases between the germline ends. The CDR3 has 19 residues. Germline V gives CDR1 SGHVS, CDR2 FNYEAQ.

This chain uses TRBV13 with TRBJ2-1, with unresolved D. Per the germline V gene, CDR1 is PRHDT and CDR2 is FYEKMQ (reference sequence). The CDR3 loop spans 14 amino acids. Trimming removed 7 bases from V and 0 bases from J, with 10 bases in between. The CDR3 sequence is CASTRIGSYNEQFF. CDR3 in DNA: TGTGCCAGCACGAGAATCGGCTCCTACAATGAGCAGTTCTTC. The full variable domain, rest sourced from reference TRBV13 and TRBJ2-1, is AAGVIQSPRHLIKEKRETATLKCYPIPRHDTVYWYQQGPGQDPQFLISFYEKMQSDKGSIPDRFSAQQFSDYHSELNMSSLELGDSALYFCASTRIGSYNEQFFGPGTRLTVL.

The rearrangement joins TRBV5-5 to TRBJ2-1, with 7 bases identical to TRBD2. After removal of 6 bases from V and 3 bases from J, the junction contained 15 bases not matched to a gene. CDR3 length: 17 residues. Looked up from germline, CDR1 is SGHKS and CDR2 is YYEKEE (reference sequence). The CDR3 DNA is TGTGCCAGCACGACAAAAACGGGGGGTCAAGGCTACAATGAGCAGTTCTTC. It is translated as CASTTKTGGQGYNEQFF.

The V call is TRBV5-1, the J call TRBJ2-3, with 13 bases that match TRBD2. The CDR3 is 17 residues long. V lost 0 bases and J lost 1; bases outside the gene matches: 2. Germline V gene data show CDR1 as SGHRS and CDR2 as YFSETQ. The DNA of the CDR3 is TGCGCCAGCAGCTTGGCCGGACTAGCGGGGGGCACAGATACGCAGTATTTT. This gives the protein CASSLAGLAGGTDTQYF.

V gene TRBV11-2 combines with J gene TRBJ2-6, with 10 bases that match TRBD2. J was trimmed by 0 bases and V by 5 bases; bases with no gene match: 7. There are 18 residues in the CDR3. The germline V gene encodes CDR1 SGHAT and CDR2 FQNNGV. The CDR3, as DNA: TGTGCCAGCAGCCAAAAACTAGCGGGGACCTCTGGGGCCAACGTCCTGACTTTC. It specifies CASSQKLAGTSGANVLTF. The whole variable domain, remainder taken from reference TRBV11-2 and TRBJ2-6, is EAGVAQSPRYKIIEKRQSVAFWCNPISGHATLYWYQQILGQGPKLLIQFQNNGVVDDSQLPKDRFSAERLKGVDSTLKIQPAKLEDSAVYLCASSQKLAGTSGANVLTFGAGSRLTVL.

The rearrangement links TRBV18 to TRBJ2-7, with no clear D. In germline, CDR1 is KGHSH, CDR2 LQKENI. V was trimmed by 6 bases and J by 4 bases, leaving 13 bases between them. The length of the CDR3 is 13 residues. CDR3 bases: TGTGCCAGCTCTTCCTACGCAGATTACGAGCAGTACTTC. Its translation is CASSSYADYEQYF.

This rearrangement joins TRBV10-3 to TRBJ2-3; 12 bases fit TRBD2. The germline gives CDR1 ENHRY, CDR2 SYGVKD. After removal of 0 bases from V and 5 bases from J, the junction contained 3 bases not matched to a gene. The CDR3 runs to 16 residues. In nucleotides, the CDR3 is TGTGCCATCAGTGAGTCACTAGCGGGGGGAATAGATACGCAGTATTTT. It codes for CAISESLAGGIDTQYF.

V is TRBV25-1 and J is TRBJ2-3; D ambiguous. Deletions cut 4 bases from V and 3 bases from J, with 11 bases between. The germline gives CDR1 MGHDK, CDR2 SYGVNS. CDR3 length: 14 residues. The CDR3 loop is CASSARTWTDTQYF. The CDR3 nucleotides are TGTGCCAGCAGTGCCAGGACCTGGACAGATACGCAGTATTTT.

The chain carries TRBV7-9 and TRBJ1-2; TRBD1 matches 7 bases. From germline, CDR1 is SEHNR and CDR2 FQNEAQ (reference sequence). J was trimmed by 2 bases and V by 10 bases; bases with no gene match: 4. The CDR3 spans 12 residues. CDR3 in DNA: TGTGCCACTGCGACAGGGAACTATGGCTACACCTTC. As protein: CATATGNYGYTF.

CDR3 sequence: CASGGTSYEQFF. CDR3 nucleotide sequence: TGTGCCAGTGGGGGCACTAGCTATGAGCAGTTCTTC. The rearrangement uses TRBV2 and TRBJ2-1; possibly TRBD1 or TRBD2 for D (6 bases each). The germline CDR1 and CDR2 sequences are SNHLY and FYNNEI. The CDR3 spans 12 residues. V shed 9 bases and J shed 8 bases, with 14 bases lying between them.

The V call is TRBV19, the J call TRBJ2-5; 7 bases are a match to TRBD1. The CDR3 length is 14 residues. CDR1 LNHDA and CDR2 SQIVND come from the germline V gene (reference sequence). Trimming cost V 0 bases and J 4 bases; bases outside gene matches: 2. CDR3 sequence (DNA): TGTGCCAGTAGTATAGAAGGGGGCAGAGAGACCCAGTACTTC. Amino acid sequence: CASSIEGGRETQYF. The whole variable domain, filled in from reference TRBV19 and TRBJ2-5, reads DGGITQSPKYLFRKEGQNVTLSCEQNLNHDAMYWYRQDPGQGLRLIYYSQIVNDFQKGDIAEGYSVSREKKESFPLTVTSAQKNPTAFYLCASSIEGGRETQYFGPGTRLLVL.

The rearrangement uses TRBV10-2 and TRBJ2-3; D is possibly TRBD1 (6 bases). Looked up from germline, CDR1 is WSHSY and CDR2 is SAAADI. Trimming cost V 6 bases and J 5 bases, with 9 bases left between them. This CDR3 spans 12 amino acids. The CDR3 spells CASSEQGDTQYF. The CDR3 nucleotides read TGCGCCAGCAGCGAACAGGGAGATACGCAGTATTTT.

The rearrangement links TRBV7-8 to TRBJ2-1; D might be TRBD2 (5 bases). The germline CDR1 and CDR2 sequences are SGHVS and FQNEAQ. V was clipped by 2 bases and J by 0 bases, with 5 bases between them. The CDR3 spans 14 residues. The CDR3 DNA is TGTGCCAGCAGCTTACGGGGCTCCTACAATGAGCAGTTCTTC. It is translated as CASSLRGSYNEQFF. The full variable domain, with the rest looked up from reference TRBV7-8 and TRBJ2-1, is GAGVSQSPRYKVAKRGQDVALRCDPISGHVSLFWYQQALGQGPEFLTYFQNEAQLDKSGLPSDRFFAERPEGSVSTLKIQRTQQEDSAVYLCASSLRGSYNEQFFGPGTRLTVL.

This clone is labeled as medium-sized. The gene calls are TRBV19 and TRBJ2-2; D is possibly TRBD1 (6 bases). The CDR3 consists of 15 residues. The ends were cut back, 5 bases at V and 4 bases at J, with 14 bases in the middle. Germline V gives CDR1 LNHDA, CDR2 SQIVND (reference sequence). CDR3 amino acids: CASSPAGDGTGELFF. CDR3 sequence (DNA): TGTGCCAGTAGTCCCGCAGGGGATGGCACCGGGGAGCTGTTTTTT.

The rearrangement uses TRBV5-6 and TRBJ2-1; 10 bases line up with TRBD1. The CDR3 length is 16 residues. After removal of 2 bases from V and 3 bases from J, the junction contained 5 bases not matched to a gene. Germline V gives CDR1 SGHDT, CDR2 YYEEEE. The CDR3 DNA reads TGTGCCAGCAGCTTTCCGGGACAGGGGTTCTACAATGAGCAGTTCTTC. Its translation: CASSFPGQGFYNEQFF.